The rows below give T cell receptor beta chains drawn from one sample of a study of T cell responses to AZD1222 COVID-19 vaccine. Measured with immunoSEQ multiplex PCR; TCRdb has only the in-frame clones, and not every one. Of about 140,000 clones listed, approximately 89% are singletons. The sample consisted of peripheral blood, taken 28 days after the second AZD1222 dose. The receptor set was obtained from an adult who received the AZD1222 COVID-19 vaccine. Each CDR3 is given with its conserved first and last residue. Fields, in order: clone size, D gene, J gene, V gene, CDR3 protein, CDR3 DNA. D genes are given only for firm matches. Clone size is shown for a subset of rows, as once, few, many or a class of expanded clone.

>.|.|TRBJ2-1|TRBV2
CASREGQSTYNEQFF
TGTGCCAGCAGGGAGGGACAGAGTACCTACAATGAGCAGTTCTTC
>once|TRBD1|TRBJ1-2|TRBV9
CASSGRDRGIYGYTF
TGTGCCAGCAGCGGGAGGGACAGAGGGATCTATGGCTACACCTTC
>few|TRBD2|TRBJ2-3|TRBV6-4
CASSRLAGGTDTQYF
TGTGCCAGCAGTCGACTAGCGGGGGGCACAGATACGCAGTATTTT
>.|.|TRBJ1-6|TRBV27
CASSPQGSHSPLHF
TGTGCCAGCAGTCCGCAGGGGTCTCATTCACCCCTCCACTTT
>.|.|TRBJ1-1|TRBV29-1
CSVERQPNTEAFF
TGCAGCGTTGAGAGGCAGCCGAACACTGAAGCTTTCTTT
>.|.|TRBJ2-3|TRBV19
CASSKSPRGTHTDTQYF
TGTGCCAGTAGTAAGAGTCCCAGGGGAACTCACACAGATACGCAGTATTTT
>.|.|TRBJ1-5|TRBV7-2
CASSLSGNQPQHF
TGTGCCAGCAGCTTATCCGGCAATCAGCCCCAGCATTTT
>few|.|TRBJ1-3|TRBV3-1/TRBV3-2
CASSHSSGNTIYF
TGTGCCAGCAGCCATTCCTCTGGAAACACCATATATTTT
>.|.|TRBJ1-2|TRBV18
CASSPAPGSYGYTF
TGTGCCAGCTCACCAGCCCCAGGTAGCTATGGCTACACCTTC
>.|.|TRBJ1-3|TRBV6-5
CASNDGRDSGNTIYF
TGTGCCAGCAACGATGGACGGGACTCTGGAAACACCATATATTTT
>.|.|TRBJ1-2|TRBV18
CASSLKNGGTNYGYTF
TGTGCCAGCTCACTGAAGAATGGGGGGACGAACTATGGCTACACCTTC
>.|.|TRBJ1-1|TRBV12-3/TRBV12-4
CASSWERNTEAFF
TGTGCCAGCAGTTGGGAGAGGAACACTGAAGCTTTCTTT
>.|TRBD1|TRBJ2-7|TRBV7-9
CASSFPTGTSYEQYF
TGTGCCAGCAGCTTCCCGACAGGGACCTCCTACGAGCAGTACTTC
>.|.|TRBJ2-1|TRBV18
CASSPLPGNEQFF
TGTGCCAGCTCACCACTTCCGGGGAATGAGCAGTTCTTC
>once|.|TRBJ2-5|TRBV9
CASSVVPGAKETQYF
TGTGCCAGCAGCGTAGTTCCGGGGGCGAAAGAGACCCAGTACTTC
>few|.|TRBJ1-5|TRBV19
CASSIGQSHQPQHF
TGTGCCAGTAGTATCGGACAGTCCCATCAGCCCCAGCATTTT
>.|.|TRBJ2-1|TRBV6-1
CASSEALPNSPYNEQFF
TGTGCCAGCAGTGAAGCGCTTCCGAATAGCCCTTACAATGAGCAGTTCTTC
>.|.|TRBJ2-5|TRBV29-1
CSVDGPGAETQYF
TGCAGCGTTGATGGCCCAGGGGCTGAGACCCAGTACTTC
>.|.|TRBJ1-3|TRBV7-2
CASSLMGSGNTIYF
TGTGCCAGCAGCTTAATGGGATCTGGAAACACCATATATTTT
>.|.|TRBJ1-1|TRBV2
CAIGGQNTEAFF
TGTGCCATTGGAGGACAGAACACTGAAGCTTTCTTT
>.|.|TRBJ1-6|TRBV7-2
CASSFRWGDSPLHF
TGTGCCAGCAGCTTCAGGTGGGGGGATTCACCCCTCCACTTT
>.|TRBD1|TRBJ1-2|TRBV29-1
CSVEGQGSYGYTF
TGCAGCGTTGAGGGACAGGGGTCCTATGGCTACACCTTC
>.|.|TRBJ2-5|TRBV5-1
CASRPKLVQETQYF
TGCGCCAGCAGACCAAAGTTGGTACAGGAGACCCAGTACTTC
>.|.|TRBJ1-1|TRBV28
CASSPGREAFF
TGTGCCAGCAGTCCAGGGAGGGAAGCTTTCTTT
>.|.|TRBJ2-1|TRBV25-1
CASSEPKDGDNEQFF
TGTGCCAGCAGTGAGCCTAAGGACGGGGACAATGAGCAGTTCTTC
>.|.|TRBJ1-1|TRBV10-3
CAISGSQKNTEAFF
TGTGCCATCAGTGGTTCACAAAAGAACACTGAAGCTTTCTTT
>.|.|TRBJ1-4|TRBV15
CATSRGHSTNEKLFF
TGTGCCACCAGCAGGGGACACTCAACTAATGAAAAACTGTTTTTT
>few|TRBD1|TRBJ2-5|TRBV29-1
CSVDLGQGETQYF
TGCAGCGTTGATCTAGGACAGGGGGAGACCCAGTACTTC
>.|.|TRBJ1-6|TRBV5-4
CASSLGRRGGDSPLHF
TGTGCCAGCAGCTTGGGGAGGAGGGGGGGCGATTCACCCCTCCACTTT
>.|TRBD1|TRBJ2-7|TRBV29-1
CSVESGTGDYEQYF
TGCAGCGTTGAATCCGGGACAGGGGACTACGAGCAGTACTTC
>few|TRBD1|TRBJ1-5|TRBV27
CASSLGQPDQPQHF
TGTGCCAGCAGTTTGGGACAGCCAGATCAGCCCCAGCATTTT
>.|TRBD1|TRBJ1-1|TRBV4-2
CASSQRTGGYMNTEAFF
TGTGCCAGCAGCCAAAGGACAGGGGGATATATGAACACTGAAGCTTTCTTT
>.|TRBD1|TRBJ1-6|TRBV28
CASSLGDRDGSPLHF
TGTGCCAGCAGTTTAGGGGACAGGGATGGTTCACCCCTCCACTTT
>.|TRBD2|TRBJ2-2|TRBV20-1
CSASGLATNTGELFF
TGCAGTGCTAGTGGACTAGCGACGAACACCGGGGAGCTGTTTTTT
>.|.|TRBJ2-7|TRBV6-1
CASSEGRTVYEQYF
TGTGCCAGCAGTGAAGGTCGGACAGTCTACGAGCAGTACTTC
>.|TRBD2|TRBJ2-3|TRBV6-1
CASSEASGSADTQYF
TGTGCCAGCAGTGAGGCTAGCGGGAGTGCAGATACGCAGTATTTT
>.|.|TRBJ1-1|TRBV19
CASRASRATEAFF
TGTGCCAGTAGGGCGTCGCGGGCGACTGAAGCTTTCTTT
>.|.|TRBJ1-2|TRBV5-4
CASSAGDGSSRYGYTF
TGTGCCAGCAGCGCGGGCGATGGCTCGTCACGCTATGGCTACACCTTC
>once|.|TRBJ2-1|TRBV9
CASSVSLRDNEQFF
TGTGCCAGCAGCGTAAGCCTTCGGGACAATGAGCAGTTCTTC
>.|TRBD2|TRBJ2-7|TRBV7-6
CASSEVAGFAYEQYF
TGTGCCAGCAGCGAAGTAGCGGGTTTCGCCTACGAGCAGTACTTC
>.|.|TRBJ1-1|TRBV5-1
CASRGVVTEAFF
TGCGCCAGCAGGGGGGTGGTCACTGAAGCTTTCTTT
>.|.|TRBJ1-4|TRBV3-1/TRBV3-2
CASSQVSRGYEKLFF
TGTGCCAGCAGCCAAGTTTCTCGGGGTTATGAAAAACTGTTTTTT
>.|.|TRBJ1-3|TRBV7-2
CASSPAALTANSGNTIYF
TGTGCCAGCAGCCCCGCGGCATTGACAGCTAACTCTGGAAACACCATATATTTT
>.|.|TRBJ1-1|TRBV7-3
CASSLIGNTEAFF
TGTGCCAGCAGCTTAATAGGTAACACTGAAGCTTTCTTT
>.|.|TRBJ2-7|TRBV28
CASSTVNSYEQYF
TGTGCCAGCAGTACGGTAAACTCCTACGAGCAGTACTTC
>.|.|TRBJ2-7|TRBV2
CASSDVGGAAYEQYF
TGTGCCAGCAGTGATGTCGGCGGGGCGGCCTACGAGCAGTACTTC
>.|.|TRBJ2-1|TRBV4-3
CASSQGSLRRHNEQFF
TGCGCCAGCAGCCAAGGGTCCCTACGCCGGCACAATGAGCAGTTCTTC
>.|.|TRBJ1-1|TRBV20-1
CSASVWGRRNMNTEAFF
TGCAGTGCTAGTGTATGGGGTCGCAGGAACATGAACACTGAAGCTTTCTTT
>.|TRBD2|TRBJ2-3|TRBV6-2/TRBV6-3
CASSYPLVAGVTDTQYF
TGTGCCAGCAGTTACCCCTTGGTAGCGGGGGTGACAGATACGCAGTATTTT
>.|TRBD2|TRBJ2-1|TRBV29-1
CSVPGLAEYNEQFF
TGCAGCGTACCGGGACTAGCAGAGTACAATGAGCAGTTCTTC
>once|TRBD2|TRBJ2-5|TRBV27
CASSRRTSGGRETQYF
TGTGCCAGCAGTCGACGGACTAGCGGGGGGCGAGAGACCCAGTACTTC
>.|.|TRBJ1-2|TRBV7-8
CASSSPGSGHDYGYTF
TGTGCCAGCAGCTCCCCCGGGTCAGGGCATGACTATGGCTACACCTTC